This record concerns one T cell receptor beta chain sequence. Its antigen remains unknown. This CDR3 is built from 19 residues. Germline V gives CDR1 SQVTM, CDR2 ANQGSEA. J was trimmed by 1 base and V by 2 bases; bases with no gene match: 13. What was sequenced were expressed TCRB transcripts, since all of the isolated RNA had been reverse transcribed. Clones were sequenced by immunoSEQ multiplex PCR, and TCRdb holds only the in-frame ones, with some missing. The sample lists 95,000 to 150,000 clones, roughly 15% occurring once. This sample is part of a study of beta chain features in type 1 diabetes. Broader study findings: TCRB CDR3 length was moderately but significantly reduced in all four CD4+ subsets of Type 1 diabetes patients.

This receptor was taken from a young man with type 1 diabetes. The sample comprised central memory CD4+ T cells from blood. The chain is built from TRBV29-1 and TRBJ2-1; 11 positions match TRBD1. CDR3 residues: CSVEKDRGLHHLSYNEQFF. CDR3 sequence (DNA): TGCAGCGTTGAAAAGGACAGGGGGCTCCACCATCTTTCCTACAATGAGCAGTTCTTC.